Shown below are 15 T cell receptor beta chains from a single sample sequenced in a study of radiotherapy plus CTLA-4 blockade in lung cancer. Produced via immunoSEQ multiplex PCR; TCRdb's table is partial and in-frame only. The sample has 86,000 or so clones, 60% to 85% seen once. The source was peripheral blood, collected from a patient treated with radiotherapy plus ipilimumab. These receptors all come from a human donor with non-small cell lung cancer who had a partial response to radiotherapy plus ipilimumab. Some clones in this sample may be carry-over from other donors' samples.

This clone was counted between two and nine times. V is TRBV4-1 and J is TRBJ2-1, with 8 bases lining up with TRBD2. CDR1 and CDR2 from the germline V gene are MGHRA and YSYEKL. The CDR3 totals 14 residues. V was clipped by 1 base and J by 9 bases; unmatched bases: 5. The CDR3 DNA reads TGCGCCAGCAGCCAAGGGACTAGCCCATCTGAGCAGTTCTTC. Protein product: CASSQGTSPSEQFF.

This clone was seen more than once but under ten times. This rearrangement joins TRBV28 to TRBJ2-7, with 14 bases that match TRBD2. CDR1 and CDR2 (germline): MDHEN, SYDVKM. The CDR3 extends over 17 amino acids. Germline trimming cut 6 bases from V and 7 bases from J; bases unmatched to any gene: 14. This chain's CDR3 is CASRYALGLAGVGEQYF. Written as DNA, the CDR3 is TGTGCCAGCAGATACGCTCTGGGACTAGCGGGGGTGGGGGAGCAGTACTTC.

The chain combines TRBV25-1 with TRBJ2-5; a possible D gene is TRBD2 (5 bases). The germline V gene has CDR1 MGHDK and CDR2 SYGVNS. V lost 2 bases and J 1 base, leaving 11 bases between the germline ends. The CDR3 runs 15 residues. The CDR3 loop reads CASSEHRGPQETQYF. CDR3 bases: TGTGCCAGCAGTGAACACCGGGGTCCCCAAGAGACCCAGTACTTC. The full variable domain, rest sourced from reference TRBV25-1 and TRBJ2-5, is EADIYQTPRYLVIGTGKKITLECSQTMGHDKMYWYQQDPGMELHLIHYSYGVNSTEKGDLSSESTVSRIRTEHFPLTLESARPSHTSQYLCASSEHRGPQETQYFGPGTRLLVL.

The CDR3 nucleotides read TGTGCCAGCAGCTCTACCGGGACAGGGGTCTACGAGCAGTACTTC. It encodes CASSSTGTGVYEQYF. The chain recombines TRBV11-1 with TRBJ2-7, with TRBD1 identical over 10 bases. Trimming removed 4 bases from V and 3 bases from J; junction bases left unmatched: 6. The CDR3 spans 15 residues. Germline CDR1 and CDR2: SGHAT and FQDESV (reference sequence).

Here the CDR3 reads CASSLGQTALRETQYF. The CDR3 coding sequence is TGCGCCAGCAGCTTGGGGCAAACAGCCCTTCGGGAGACCCAGTACTTC. The J gene is TRBJ2-5, the V gene TRBV5-1; D is unresolved. The V gene lost 0 bases and the J gene lost 5 bases, with 17 bases spanning the gap. The CDR3 runs to 16 residues. The germline gives CDR1 SGHRS, CDR2 YFSETQ.

V is TRBV5-1 and J is TRBJ1-4; D is unclear. The CDR3 spans 14 residues. The germline V and J ends were trimmed by 4 bases and 2 bases, with 9 bases remaining between them. Germline CDR1 and CDR2: SGHRS and YFSETQ. Written as DNA, the CDR3 is TGCGCCAGCAGCAGCGGAAGGACTAATGAAAAACTGTTTTTT. Translation gives CASSSGRTNEKLFF. The full variable domain, with the rest looked up from reference TRBV5-1 and TRBJ1-4, is KAGVTQTPRYLIKTRGQQVTLSCSPISGHRSVSWYQQTPGQGLQFLFEYFSETQRNKGNFPGRFSGRQFSNSRSEMNVSTLELGDSALYLCASSSGRTNEKLFFGSGTQLSVL.

The rearrangement uses TRBV29-1 and TRBJ1-2; 7 bases agree with TRBD1. Germline CDR1 reads SQVTM; CDR2 reads ANQGSEA. V dropped 3 bases and J dropped 8; count of bases not matched to a gene: 6. The CDR3 runs 12 residues. The CDR3 DNA is TGCAGCGTTGAGGAGGGGGCGGGGGGCTACACCTTC. It encodes CSVEEGAGGYTF.

The chain employs TRBV2 and TRBJ2-2; 11 nucleotides line up with TRBD2. V lost 4 bases to trimming and J lost 7 bases; unmatched junction nucleotides: 8. CDR3 size: 16 residues. In germline, CDR1 is SNHLY, CDR2 FYNNEI. CDR3 sequence reads: CASSGLAGGPVGELFF. CDR3 nucleotide sequence: TGTGCCAGCAGTGGATTAGCGGGAGGGCCTGTCGGGGAGCTGTTTTTT. Variable domain in full (rest from reference TRBV2 and TRBJ2-2): EPEVTQTPSHQVTQMGQEVILRCVPISNHLYFYWYRQILGQKVEFLVSFYNNEISEKSEIFDDQFSVERPDGSNFTLKIRSTKLEDSAMYFCASSGLAGGPVGELFFGEGSRLTVL.

This chain uses TRBV19 with TRBJ1-4; D ambiguous. CDR1 and CDR2 (germline): LNHDA, SQIVND (reference sequence). This CDR3 comprises 13 residues. The V end lost 10 bases, the J end lost 0 bases, and 9 bases lay between the germline ends. The DNA for the CDR3 is TGTGCCAACTCTCTGACAACTAATGAAAAACTGTTTTTT. This sequence encodes CANSLTTNEKLFF.

The chain recombines TRBV28 with TRBJ2-1; 9 positions agree with TRBD2. J was trimmed by 0 bases and V by 8 bases; bases with no gene match: 8. The CDR3 runs 16 residues. The germline V gene has CDR1 MDHEN and CDR2 SYDVKM. CDR3 nucleotide sequence: TGTGCCAGCCCCCCTAGCGGGGTAAGCTCCTACAATGAGCAGTTCTTC. It is translated as CASPPSGVSSYNEQFF.

The J gene is TRBJ1-5, the V gene TRBV28, with D uncertain. CDR1 and CDR2 from the germline V gene are MDHEN and SYDVKM. This CDR3 contains 13 residues. V was trimmed by 6 bases and J by 0 bases, leaving 6 bases between them. CDR3 sequence reads: CASSPYSNQPQHF. For the CDR3, the DNA is TGTGCCAGCAGCCCTTATAGCAATCAGCCCCAGCATTTT.

The chain carries TRBV7-9 and TRBJ1-4, with D tentatively TRBD1 (5 bases). The V gene lost 1 base and the J gene lost 5 bases, with 8 bases spanning the gap. The CDR3 runs to 14 residues. CDR1 and CDR2 (germline): SEHNR, FQNEAQ (reference sequence). The CDR3 DNA is TGTGCCAGCAGCTTAGGTCCAGGGAATGAAAAACTGTTTTTT. It translates to CASSLGPGNEKLFF. The variable domain in full, with the rest retrieved from reference TRBV7-9 and TRBJ1-4, is DTGVSQNPRHKITKRGQNVTFRCDPISEHNRLYWYRQTLGQGPEFLTYFQNEAQLEKSRLLSDRFSAERPKGSFSTLEIQRTEQGDSAMYLCASSLGPGNEKLFFGSGTQLSVL.

This sequence joins TRBV14 and TRBJ2-7; D unclear. The CDR3 is 15 amino acids. V was trimmed by 1 base and J by 2 bases, leaving 12 bases between them. The germline V gene has CDR1 SGHDN and CDR2 FVKESK. The CDR3: CASSQVASRPYEQYF. For the CDR3, the DNA is TGTGCCAGCAGCCAAGTTGCCAGTCGCCCCTACGAGCAGTACTTC.

The rearrangement uses TRBV21-1 and TRBJ2-2; TRBD1 was called by the table and not checked on the DNA. TRBV21-1 is described as a pseudogene. The CDR3 covers 14 residues. The CDR3, as DNA: TGTGCCACTACGGGACACCGAGGCACCGGGGAGCTGTTTTTT. Encoded protein: CATTGHRGTGELFF.

The gene calls are TRBV7-7 and TRBJ2-2, with a weak D call TRBD2 (5 bases). Looked up from germline, CDR1 is SSHAT and CDR2 is FNYEAQ (reference sequence). CDR3 length equals 16 residues. V dropped 4 bases and J dropped 0 bases, with 12 bases sitting between them. As DNA, the CDR3 is TGTGCCAGCAGCTCCAATACTAGAGCGAACACCGGGGAGCTGTTTTTT. Translation gives CASSSNTRANTGELFF.